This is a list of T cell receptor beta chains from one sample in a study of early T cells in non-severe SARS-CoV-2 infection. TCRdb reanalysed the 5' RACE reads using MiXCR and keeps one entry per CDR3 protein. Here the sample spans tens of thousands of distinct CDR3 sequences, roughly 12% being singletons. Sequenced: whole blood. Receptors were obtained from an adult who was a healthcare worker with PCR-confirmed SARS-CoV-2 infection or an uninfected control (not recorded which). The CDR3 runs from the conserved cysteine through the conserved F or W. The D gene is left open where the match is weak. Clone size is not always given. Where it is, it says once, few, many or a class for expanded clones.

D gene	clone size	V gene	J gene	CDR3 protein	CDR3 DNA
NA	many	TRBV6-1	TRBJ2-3	CASIPGFWGTDTQYF	TGTGCCAGCATTCCGGGATTCTGGGGAACAGATACGCAGTATTTT
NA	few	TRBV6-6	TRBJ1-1	CASSAIGTEGEAFF	TGTGCCAGCAGCGCAATCGGGACCGAGGGTGAAGCTTTCTTT
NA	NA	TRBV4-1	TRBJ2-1	CASSQDGGVEQFF	TGCGCCAGCAGCCAAGATGGCGGGGTTGAGCAGTTCTTC
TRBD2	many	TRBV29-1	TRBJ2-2	CSAGLAVTGELFF	TGCAGCGCCGGACTAGCGGTCACCGGGGAGCTGTTTTTT
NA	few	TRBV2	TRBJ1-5	CASGGVSRNQPQHF	TGTGCCAGCGGGGGGGTTTCGCGCAATCAGCCCCAGCATTTT
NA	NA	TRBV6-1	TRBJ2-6	CASSEVGPGANVLTF	TGTGCCAGCAGTGAAGTAGGGCCCGGGGCCAACGTCCTGACTTTC
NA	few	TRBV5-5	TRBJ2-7	CASEGPSSYEQYF	TGTGCCAGCGAGGGGCCCAGCTCCTACGAGCAGTACTTC
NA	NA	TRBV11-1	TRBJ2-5	CASSRDNQETQYF	TGTGCCAGCAGCCGGGACAACCAAGAGACCCAGTACTTC
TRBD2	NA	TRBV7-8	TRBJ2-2	CASSKRTSALNTGELFF	TGTGCCAGCAGCAAAAGGACTAGCGCGCTGAACACCGGGGAGCTGTTTTTT
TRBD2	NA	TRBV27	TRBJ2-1	CASSMGLAGFYNEQFF	TGTGCCAGCAGTATGGGACTAGCGGGTTTCTACAATGAGCAGTTCTTC
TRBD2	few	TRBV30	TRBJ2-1	CAWSSGSYFNEQFF	TGTGCCTGGAGTAGCGGGAGCTACTTCAATGAGCAGTTCTTC
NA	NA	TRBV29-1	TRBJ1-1	CSGTRGTEAFF	TGCAGCGGGACTAGGGGCACTGAAGCTTTCTTT
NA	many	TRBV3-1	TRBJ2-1	CASSQLRHPPSDEQFF	TGTGCCAGCAGCCAACTCAGGCACCCCCCATCCGATGAGCAGTTCTTC
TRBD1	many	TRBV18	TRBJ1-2	CASSFQGTANYGYTF	TGTGCCAGCTCCTTCCAGGGGACAGCTAACTATGGCTACACCTTC
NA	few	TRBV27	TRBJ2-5	CASSSAKGGQETQYF	TGTGCCAGCAGTTCCGCCAAGGGGGGCCAAGAGACCCAGTACTTC
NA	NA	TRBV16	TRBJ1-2	CASSQSKGRNGYTF	TGTGCCAGCAGCCAATCAAAGGGGCGTAATGGCTACACCTTC
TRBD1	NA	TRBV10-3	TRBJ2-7	CAIRDRDSYEQYF	TGTGCCATCAGGGACAGGGACTCCTACGAGCAGTACTTC
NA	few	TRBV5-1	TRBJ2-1	CASSLGLRNEQFF	TGCGCCAGCAGCTTGGGGCTGCGCAATGAGCAGTTCTTC
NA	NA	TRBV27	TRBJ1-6	CASSLRTANSPLHF	TGTGCCAGCAGTTTGCGGACAGCGAATTCACCCCTCCACTTT
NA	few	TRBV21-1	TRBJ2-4	CASSDPRSYVLAKNIQYF	TGTGCCAGCAGCGACCCCCGCTCCTACGTACTAGCCAAAAACATTCAGTACTTC
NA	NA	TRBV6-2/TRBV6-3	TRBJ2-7	CASSVHYEQYF	TGTGCCAGCAGCGTACACTACGAGCAGTACTTC
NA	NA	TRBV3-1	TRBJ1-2	CASSPLAGFGYTF	TGTGCCAGCAGTCCCCTCGCGGGGTTTGGCTACACCTTC
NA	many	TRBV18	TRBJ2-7	CASSPRRGTGLGEQYF	TGTGCCAGCTCACCACGGCGGGGCACTGGGCTTGGCGAGCAGTACTTC
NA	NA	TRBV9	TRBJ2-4	CASSVGTGNRAKNIQYF	TGTGCCAGCAGCGTAGGAACAGGGAACCGAGCCAAAAACATTCAGTACTTC
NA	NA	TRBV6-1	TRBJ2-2	CASITGVANTGELFF	TGTGCCAGCATTACCGGGGTCGCGAACACCGGGGAGCTGTTTTTT
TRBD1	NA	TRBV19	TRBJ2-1	CASSRQGHRGEQFF	TGTGCCAGTAGTAGACAGGGGCACCGGGGTGAGCAGTTCTTC
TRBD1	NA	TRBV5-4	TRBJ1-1	CASSSGTGEDTEAFF	TGTGCCAGCAGCTCAGGGACAGGGGAGGACACTGAAGCTTTCTTT